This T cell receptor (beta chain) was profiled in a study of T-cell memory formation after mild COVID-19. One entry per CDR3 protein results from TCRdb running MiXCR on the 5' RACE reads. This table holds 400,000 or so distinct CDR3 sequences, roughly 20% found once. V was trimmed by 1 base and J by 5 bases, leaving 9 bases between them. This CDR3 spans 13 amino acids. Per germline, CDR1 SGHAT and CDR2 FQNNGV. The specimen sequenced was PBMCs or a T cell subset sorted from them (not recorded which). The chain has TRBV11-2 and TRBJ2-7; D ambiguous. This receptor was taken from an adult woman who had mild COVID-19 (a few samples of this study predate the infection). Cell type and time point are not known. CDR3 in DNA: TGTGCCAGCAGCTTAGCGATGGTTCACGAGCAGTACTTC. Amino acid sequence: CASSLAMVHEQYF.